This passage covers 22 T cell receptor beta chains from one sample sequenced in a study of blood T cell repertoires in COVID-19. This table comes from immunoSEQ multiplex PCR, and its TCRdb copy is limited to in-frame clones, with some not included. The sample lists over 150,000 clones; around 85% were seen once. The sample taken for sequencing was PBMCs or T cells enriched from blood (not recorded which). The receptors come from a man in his forties who had recovered from COVID-19.

CDR3 in DNA: TGTGCCAGCAGCTCCAGTGGTAACTATGGCTACACCTTC. It is translated as CASSSSGNYGYTF. This sequence joins TRBV7-9 and TRBJ1-2, with D hard to call. Germline loops: CDR1 SEHNR, CDR2 FQNEAQ (reference sequence). CDR3 length: 13 residues. V lost 4 bases to trimming and J lost 1 base, with 7 bases between them.

The chain uses TRBV27 and TRBJ1-6; 8 positions agree with TRBD1. V shed 6 bases, J shed 6 bases, and the junction held 4 bases outside the gene matches. The germline V gene has CDR1 MNHEY and CDR2 SMNVEV (reference sequence). The CDR3 runs to 14 residues. DNA of the CDR3: TGTGCCAGCAGGGGGACAGGTTTTAATTCACCCCTCCACTTT. Encoded protein: CASRGTGFNSPLHF.

This chain connects TRBV25-1 to TRBJ2-3, with 11 bases lining up with TRBD1. Germline-derived CDR1 and CDR2 are MGHDK and SYGVNS. This CDR3 comprises 17 residues. V trimming: 8 bases; J trimming: 5 bases; junction bases outside the gene matches: 15. CDR3: CASGKVVGGTGGDTQYF. In DNA form, the CDR3 reads TGTGCCAGCGGCAAAGTCGTTGGCGGGACAGGGGGAGATACGCAGTATTTT.

The rearrangement joins TRBV30 to TRBJ2-3; D is uncertain. The CDR3 is made up of 13 amino acids. Trimming removed 1 base from V and 6 bases from J, with 11 bases in between. Germline assignment: CDR1 GTSNPN and CDR2 SVGIG (reference sequence). The CDR3: CAWSALSRDTQYF. The CDR3 DNA reads as TGTGCCTGGAGTGCCCTTAGCCGCGATACGCAGTATTTT.

V and J are TRBV29-1 and TRBJ1-3; no clear D. The CDR3 has 12 residues. Per germline, CDR1 SQVTM and CDR2 ANQGSEA. V lost 4 bases, J lost 1 base, and 5 bases lay in between. The CDR3 nucleotides read TGCAGCGTTGCGCGGTCTGGAAACACCATATATTTT. Translated, it gives CSVARSGNTIYF. The full variable domain, with the rest looked up from reference TRBV29-1 and TRBJ1-3, is SAVISQKPSRDICQRGTSLTIQCQVDSQVTMMFWYRQQPGQSLTLIATANQGSEATYESGFVIDKFPISRPNLTFSTLTVSNMSPEDSSIYLCSVARSGNTIYFGEGSWLTVV.

The chain links TRBV12-3 or TRBV12-4 to TRBJ2-7; a possible D gene is TRBD2 (6 bases). With 6 bases removed from V and 4 bases from J, the gap between germline ends came to 13 bases. The CDR3 totals 13 residues. CDR3 sequence (DNA): TGTGCCAGCAGAAACGGGACTTTATACGAGCAGTACTTC. Encoded protein: CASRNGTLYEQYF.

The chain links TRBV11-2 to TRBJ1-4; D remains unclear. Per the germline V gene, CDR1 is SGHAT and CDR2 is FQNNGV. Trimming left V 1 base short and J 7 bases short, with 13 bases between. The CDR3 spans 15 residues. CDR3: CASSLGLPRGEKLFF. CDR3 DNA: TGTGCCAGCAGCTTAGGACTACCACGGGGTGAAAAACTGTTTTTT.

The chain employs TRBV30 and TRBJ2-2; D is ambiguous. The germline CDR1 and CDR2 sequences are GTSNPN and SVGIG (reference sequence). V lost 4 bases, J lost 7 bases, and 13 bases lay in between. This CDR3 has 13 residues. CDR3 sequence (DNA): TGTGCCTGGAACCACGGGTCGAGCGGGGAGCTGTTTTTT. Its protein is CAWNHGSSGELFF.

V gene TRBV6-1 combines with J gene TRBJ1-1, with a possible D match to TRBD1 (5 bases). CDR1 is MNHNS and CDR2 is SASEGT in the germline V gene. The CDR3 runs to 14 residues. Trimming took 5 bases from V and 2 from J, leaving 12 bases between them. CDR3 bases: TGTGCCAGCAGTTTAAGGGGCAAAAACACTGAAGCTTTCTTT. Encoded protein: CASSLRGKNTEAFF.

The chain carries TRBV7-9 and TRBJ2-5; 7 bases fit TRBD1. V shed 1 base, J shed 3 bases, and the junction held 2 bases outside the gene matches. Germline CDR1 and CDR2: SEHNR and FQNEAQ (reference sequence). The CDR3 runs to 14 residues. The CDR3 region has the DNA TGTGCCAGCAGCTTAGGACAGGGTAAAGAGACCCAGTACTTC. Protein sequence: CASSLGQGKETQYF.

A few counts support this clone. This chain uses TRBV18 with TRBJ2-5, with a weak D call TRBD2 (7 bases). The CDR3 has 16 amino acids. CDR1 and CDR2 from the germline V gene are KGHSH and LQKENI. V lost 5 bases and J 5 bases, leaving 21 bases between the germline ends. CDR3 residues: CASSSRVGGQVETQYF. The CDR3 region has the DNA TGTGCCAGCTCATCAAGAGTGGGGGGGCAGGTGGAGACCCAGTACTTC.

The chain employs TRBV12-3 or TRBV12-4 and TRBJ2-3; D is unresolved. This CDR3 is built from 12 residues. V lost 5 bases, J lost 2 bases, and 5 bases lay in between. CDR3 DNA: TGTGCCAGCAGTCAATTCACAGATACGCAGTATTTT. Its protein is CASSQFTDTQYF.

This rearrangement joins TRBV10-3 to TRBJ1-1; 8 bases map to TRBD1. With V trimmed by 5 bases and J by 5 bases, 4 bases remained unmatched. Germline CDR1 reads ENHRY; CDR2 reads SYGVKD. This CDR3 is 13 amino acids long. DNA of the CDR3: TGTGCCATCAGTCAGGACAGGGTTACTGAAGCTTTCTTT. Protein: CAISQDRVTEAFF.

In this sample, this clone turned up many times. This chain's CDR3 is CASSLQEGTEAFF. DNA of the CDR3: TGCGCCAGCAGCTTGCAGGAGGGCACTGAAGCTTTCTTT. V and J are TRBV5-1 and TRBJ1-1; no clear D gene. The germline gives CDR1 SGHRS, CDR2 YFSETQ. The CDR3 is made up of 13 amino acids. Trimming pared 1 base from V and 4 bases from J, leaving 8 bases between. Full variable domain (outside the CDR3, taken from reference TRBV5-1 and TRBJ1-1): KAGVTQTPRYLIKTRGQQVTLSCSPISGHRSVSWYQQTPGQGLQFLFEYFSETQRNKGNFPGRFSGRQFSNSRSEMNVSTLELGDSALYLCASSLQEGTEAFFGQGTRLTVV.

This clone was seen a handful of times. V usage is TRBV5-5 and J usage is TRBJ1-3, with 7 bases that match TRBD1. The CDR3 has 15 residues. Per germline, CDR1 SGHKS and CDR2 YYEKEE (reference sequence). V gave up 0 bases and J gave up 3 bases; unmatched junction bases: 3. The CDR3 DNA sequence: TGTGCCAGCAGCTTGGCAGGGGGAGATGGAAACACCATATATTTT. It is translated as CASSLAGGDGNTIYF. Variable domain in full (rest from reference TRBV5-5 and TRBJ1-3): DAGVTQSPTHLIKTRGQQVTLRCSPISGHKSVSWYQQVLGQGPQFIFQYYEKEERGRGNFPDRFSARQFPNYSSELNVNALLLGDSALYLCASSLAGGDGNTIYFGEGSWLTVV.

The genes are TRBV5-1 and TRBJ2-7; D is perhaps TRBD2 (8 bases). V was clipped by 0 bases and J by 4 bases, with 17 bases between them. CDR1 and CDR2 (germline): SGHRS, YFSETQ. The length of the CDR3 is 16 residues. CDR3 region: CASSLVRRGDRYEQYF. CDR3 bases: TGCGCCAGCAGCTTGGTTCGGCGGGGGGACAGATACGAGCAGTACTTC.

This chain uses TRBV24-1 with TRBJ2-5; possible D gene TRBD1, 5 bases. Germline CDR1 is KGHDR and CDR2 is SFDVKD. This CDR3 spans 15 amino acids. Trimming cost V 0 bases and J 1 base, with 8 bases left between them. The DNA for the CDR3 is TGTGCCACCAGTGATTTGAAGGGGCCCCAAGAGACCCAGTACTTC. Encoded protein: CATSDLKGPQETQYF.

J is TRBJ1-6 and V is TRBV5-4; possibly TRBD1 for D (6 bases). Germline V gene lookup returns CDR1 SGHNT and CDR2 YYREEE (reference sequence). V shed 0 bases and J shed 7 bases, with 11 bases lying between them. CDR3 length equals 15 residues. The CDR3 here is CASSLARGENSPLHF. CDR3 DNA: TGTGCCAGCAGCTTGGCCAGGGGCGAGAATTCACCCCTCCACTTT.

The rearrangement uses TRBV6-5 and TRBJ1-3; tentative D call: TRBD1 (6 bases). Germline-derived CDR1 and CDR2 are MNHEY and SVGAGI. Trimming removed 0 bases from V and 6 bases from J, with 9 bases in between. The CDR3 has 14 amino acids. In DNA, the CDR3 is TGTGCCAGCAGTTACTCGCCAGGGGTAAACACCATATATTTT. Its protein product is CASSYSPGVNTIYF.

The chain carries TRBV7-2 and TRBJ1-1; TRBD1 is a possible D gene (5 bases). The germline V gene encodes CDR1 SGHTA and CDR2 FQGNSA. The CDR3 contains 14 residues. V lost 4 bases to trimming and J lost 10 bases, with 19 bases between them. The CDR3 reads CASSYLLRDSRAFF. CDR3 bases: TGTGCCAGCAGCTATTTACTCCGGGACTCTAGAGCTTTCTTT.

The gene calls are TRBV10-2 and TRBJ1-4; D is unclear. The CDR3 runs to 13 residues. Trimming removed 3 bases from V and 8 bases from J, with 10 bases in between. Germline V gene lookup returns CDR1 WSHSY and CDR2 SAAADI. The CDR3 DNA sequence: TGCGCCAGCAGTGAACGGGTGAGCGAAAAACTGTTTTTT. Protein sequence: CASSERVSEKLFF.

The chain joins TRBV14 to TRBJ1-1; D gene ambiguous. Trimming took off 4 bases at V and 3 bases at J, with 6 bases between the two ends. This CDR3 is 12 amino acids long. Germline CDR1 reads SGHDN; CDR2 reads FVKESK. The CDR3 coding sequence is TGTGCCAGCAGCCCGGGAGACACTGAAGCTTTCTTT. This gives the protein CASSPGDTEAFF.